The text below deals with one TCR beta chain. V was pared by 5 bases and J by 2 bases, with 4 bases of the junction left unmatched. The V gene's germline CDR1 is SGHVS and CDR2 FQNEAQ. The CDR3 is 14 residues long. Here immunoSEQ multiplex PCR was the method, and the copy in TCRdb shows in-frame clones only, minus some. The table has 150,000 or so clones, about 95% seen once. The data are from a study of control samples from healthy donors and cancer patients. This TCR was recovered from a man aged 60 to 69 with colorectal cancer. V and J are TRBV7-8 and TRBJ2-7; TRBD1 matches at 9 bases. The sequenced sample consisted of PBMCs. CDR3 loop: CASSPRTGAYEQYF. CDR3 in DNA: TGTGCCAGCAGCCCCCGGACAGGGGCCTACGAGCAGTACTTC.